The rows below give T cell receptor beta chains drawn from one sample of a study of T cell responses to AZD1222 COVID-19 vaccine. Some clones are missing from TCRdb's copy, which holds only in-frame ones; the method was immunoSEQ multiplex PCR. Across around 150,000 clones, the top ten clones capture 2.2% of the sample. Sequencing was done on a sample of peripheral blood. These receptors were obtained from an adult in good health. Both conserved end residues are part of each CDR3. The D gene is left open where the match is weak.

d_call,j_call,v_call,cdr3_nt,cdr3_aa
TRBD2,TRBJ2-1,TRBV30,TGTGCCTGGAGTCTCCGACTAGCGGGGGGCCCAAGCTCCTACAATGAGCAGTTCTTC,CAWSLRLAGGPSSYNEQFF
-,TRBJ2-3,TRBV9,TGTGCCAGCAGCGTAAGGGCGGACTTCACAGATACGCAGTATTTT,CASSVRADFTDTQYF
TRBD1,TRBJ1-1,TRBV5-6,TGTGCCAGCAGCCACCGGGACAGGGGGATTACGGCTGAAGCTTTCTTT,CASSHRDRGITAEAFF
TRBD2,TRBJ2-1,TRBV5-1,TGCGCCAGCAGCTGGACTAGCTCCTACAATGAGCAGTTCTTC,CASSWTSSYNEQFF
-,TRBJ1-1,TRBV7-2,TGTGCCAGCAGAGAGGGTAGGATGAACACTGAAGCTTTCTTT,CASREGRMNTEAFF
-,TRBJ1-1,TRBV28,TGTGCCAGCAGCCCTACAATCCAAAACACTGAAGCTTTCTTT,CASSPTIQNTEAFF
-,TRBJ2-5,TRBV19,TGTGCCAGTAGTATCCAGACAGAAGAGACCCAGTACTTC,CASSIQTEETQYF
-,TRBJ1-4,TRBV5-4,TGTGCCAGCAGCCCACAGGGTGACGGTGAAAAACTGTTTTTT,CASSPQGDGEKLFF
-,TRBJ1-2,TRBV7-9,TGTGCCAGCAGCTTAGCAGGAGTTAACTATGGCTACACCTTC,CASSLAGVNYGYTF
-,TRBJ2-7,TRBV11-1,TGTGCCAGCAGTCAAGACACCAGGAGCTCCTACGAGCAGTACTTC,CASSQDTRSSYEQYF